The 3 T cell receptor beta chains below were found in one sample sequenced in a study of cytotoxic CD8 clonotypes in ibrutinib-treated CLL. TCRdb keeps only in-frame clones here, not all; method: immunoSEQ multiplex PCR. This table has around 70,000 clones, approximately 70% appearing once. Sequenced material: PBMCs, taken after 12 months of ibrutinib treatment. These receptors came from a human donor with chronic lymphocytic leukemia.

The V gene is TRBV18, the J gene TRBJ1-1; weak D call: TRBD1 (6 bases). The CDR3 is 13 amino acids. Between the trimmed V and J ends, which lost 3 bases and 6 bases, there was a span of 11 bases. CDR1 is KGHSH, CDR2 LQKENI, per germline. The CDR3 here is CASSPSTGPEAFF. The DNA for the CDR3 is TGTGCCAGCTCACCGTCGACAGGACCTGAAGCTTTCTTT. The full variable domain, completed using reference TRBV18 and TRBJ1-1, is NAGVMQNPRHLVRRRGQEARLRCSPMKGHSHVYWYRQLPEEGLKFMVYLQKENIIDESGMPKERFSAEFPKEGPSILRIQQVVRGDSAAYFCASSPSTGPEAFFGQGTRLTVV.

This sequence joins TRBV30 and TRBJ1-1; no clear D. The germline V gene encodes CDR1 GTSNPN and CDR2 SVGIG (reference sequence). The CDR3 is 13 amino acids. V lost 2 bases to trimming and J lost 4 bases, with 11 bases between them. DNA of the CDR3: TGTGCCTGGAGTCAGACTGATGCCACTGAAGCTTTCTTT. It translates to CAWSQTDATEAFF.

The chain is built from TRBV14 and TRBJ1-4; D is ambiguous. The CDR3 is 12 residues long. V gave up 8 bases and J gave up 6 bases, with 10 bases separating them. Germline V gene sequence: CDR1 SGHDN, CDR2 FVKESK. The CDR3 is CASALWDEKLFF. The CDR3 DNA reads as TGTGCCAGCGCCTTGTGGGATGAAAAACTGTTTTTT.